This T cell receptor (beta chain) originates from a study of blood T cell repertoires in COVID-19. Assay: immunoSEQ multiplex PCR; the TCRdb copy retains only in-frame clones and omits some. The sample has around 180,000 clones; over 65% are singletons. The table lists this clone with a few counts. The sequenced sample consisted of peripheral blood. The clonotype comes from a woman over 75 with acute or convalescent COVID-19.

CDR3 DNA sequence: TGTGCCAGCAGCCAAAGGGATATCTATCAGGGGCCCAGAGAGGACGAGCAGTACTTC. It codes for CASSQRDIYQGPREDEQYF. The chain carries TRBV11-2 and TRBJ2-7, with a tentative D call TRBD1 (6 bases). V was trimmed by 5 bases and J by 5 bases, leaving 31 bases between them. The CDR3 runs 19 residues. Germline CDR1 SGHAT, CDR2 FQNNGV.